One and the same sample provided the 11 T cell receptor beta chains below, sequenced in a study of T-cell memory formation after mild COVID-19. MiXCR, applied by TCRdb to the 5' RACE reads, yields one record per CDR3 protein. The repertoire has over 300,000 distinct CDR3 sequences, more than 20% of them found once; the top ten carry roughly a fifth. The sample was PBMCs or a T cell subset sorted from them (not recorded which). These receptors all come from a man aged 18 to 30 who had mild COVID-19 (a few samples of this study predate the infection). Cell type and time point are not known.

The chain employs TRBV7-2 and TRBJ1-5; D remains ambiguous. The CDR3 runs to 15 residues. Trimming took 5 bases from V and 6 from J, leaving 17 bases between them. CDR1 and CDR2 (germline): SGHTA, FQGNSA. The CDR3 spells CASSPGRSNGQPQHF. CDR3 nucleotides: TGTGCCAGCAGCCCCGGACGAAGTAACGGTCAGCCCCAGCATTTT.

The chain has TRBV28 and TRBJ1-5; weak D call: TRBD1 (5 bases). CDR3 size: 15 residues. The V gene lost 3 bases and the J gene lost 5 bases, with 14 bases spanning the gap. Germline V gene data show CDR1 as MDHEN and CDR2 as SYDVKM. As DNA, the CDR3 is TGTGCCAGCAGTTTCGCGACAGCACCGTATCAGCCCCAGCATTTT. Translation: CASSFATAPYQPQHF.

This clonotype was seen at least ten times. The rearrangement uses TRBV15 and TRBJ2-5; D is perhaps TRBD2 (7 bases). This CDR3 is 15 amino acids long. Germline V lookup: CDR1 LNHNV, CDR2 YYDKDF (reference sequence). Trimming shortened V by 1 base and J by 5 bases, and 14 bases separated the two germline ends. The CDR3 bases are TGTGCCACCAGCAGAGTCCGGGGGGCCGGGGAGACCCAGTACTTC. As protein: CATSRVRGAGETQYF.

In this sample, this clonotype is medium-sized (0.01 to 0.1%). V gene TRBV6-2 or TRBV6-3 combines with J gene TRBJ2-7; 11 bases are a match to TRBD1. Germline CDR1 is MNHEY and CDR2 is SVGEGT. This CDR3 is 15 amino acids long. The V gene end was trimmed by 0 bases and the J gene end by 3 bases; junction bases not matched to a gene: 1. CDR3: CASSYSGTGGYEQYV. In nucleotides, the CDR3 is TGTGCCAGCAGTTACTCCGGGACAGGGGGCTACGAGCAGTACGTC.

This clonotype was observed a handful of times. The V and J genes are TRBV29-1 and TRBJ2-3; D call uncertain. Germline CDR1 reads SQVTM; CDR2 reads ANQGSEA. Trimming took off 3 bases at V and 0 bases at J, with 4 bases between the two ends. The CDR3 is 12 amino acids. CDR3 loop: CSVEISTDTQYF. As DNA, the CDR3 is TGCAGCGTTGAGATCAGCACAGATACGCAGTATTTT.

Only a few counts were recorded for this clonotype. CDR3 DNA sequence: TGCAGTGCCCTCCGGGGTGGAAGGGCCTACGAGCAGTACGTC. This encodes CSALRGGRAYEQYV. The rearrangement links TRBV20-1 to TRBJ2-7; a weak D match, TRBD2 (5 bases). The germline CDR1 and CDR2 sequences are DFQATT and SNEGSKA (reference sequence). V shed 6 bases and J shed 2 bases, with 17 bases lying between them. The CDR3 totals 14 residues.

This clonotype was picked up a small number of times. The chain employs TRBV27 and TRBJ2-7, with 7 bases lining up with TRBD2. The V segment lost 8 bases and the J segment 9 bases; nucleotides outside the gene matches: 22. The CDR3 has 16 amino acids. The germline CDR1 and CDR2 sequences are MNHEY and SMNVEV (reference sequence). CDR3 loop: CASSRSGGLGLRWQYF. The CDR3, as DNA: TGTGCCAGCTCCCGCTCCGGGGGGTTGGGGCTACGTTGGCAGTACTTC.

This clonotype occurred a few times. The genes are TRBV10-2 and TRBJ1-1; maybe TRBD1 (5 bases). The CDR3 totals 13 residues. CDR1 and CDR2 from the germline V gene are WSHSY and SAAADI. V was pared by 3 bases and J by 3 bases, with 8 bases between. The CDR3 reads CASSDRTHTEAFF. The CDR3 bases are TGCGCCAGCAGTGACCGGACACACACTGAAGCTTTCTTT.

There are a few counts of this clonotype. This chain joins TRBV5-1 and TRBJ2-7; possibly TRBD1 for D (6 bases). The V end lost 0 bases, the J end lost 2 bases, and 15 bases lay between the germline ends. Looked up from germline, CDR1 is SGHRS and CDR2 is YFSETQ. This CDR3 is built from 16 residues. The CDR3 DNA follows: TGCGCCAGCAGCTTGGGGCACAGGGACCCTACCTACGAGCAGTACTTC. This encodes CASSLGHRDPTYEQYF.

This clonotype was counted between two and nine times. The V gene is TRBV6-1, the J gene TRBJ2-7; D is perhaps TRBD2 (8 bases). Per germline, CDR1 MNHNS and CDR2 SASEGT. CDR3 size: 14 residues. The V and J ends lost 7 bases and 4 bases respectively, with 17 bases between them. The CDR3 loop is CASTGQRGNYEQYV. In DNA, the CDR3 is TGTGCCAGCACGGGACAGCGGGGGAATTACGAGCAGTACGTC.

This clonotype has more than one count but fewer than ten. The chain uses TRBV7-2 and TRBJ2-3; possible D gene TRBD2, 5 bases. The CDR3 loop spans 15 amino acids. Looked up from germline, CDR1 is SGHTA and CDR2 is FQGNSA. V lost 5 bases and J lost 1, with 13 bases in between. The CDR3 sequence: CASSTRSGGTDTQYF. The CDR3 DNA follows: TGTGCCAGCAGCACCCGGAGCGGCGGCACAGATACGCAGTATTTT.